The rows below give T cell receptor beta chains drawn from one sample of a study of cytomegalovirus exposure and HLA in healthy donors. The method was immunoSEQ multiplex PCR; TCRdb's version includes in-frame clones alone and lacks a portion of them. This sample has 100,000 to 150,000 clones, with approximately 91% found just once. The sequenced sample consisted of PBMCs. These TCRs come from a man between 18 and 35 years old in good health and CMV-seropositive. The CDR3 runs from the conserved cysteine through the conserved F or W. D genes are given only for firm matches.

d_call	j_call	v_call	cdr3_aa
.	TRBJ2-3	TRBV27	CASRIGGSTDTQYF
.	TRBJ1-1	TRBV7-8	CASSTSGALGITEAFF
.	TRBJ2-2	TRBV7-9	CASSPTSWNTGELFF
TRBD1	TRBJ1-1	TRBV7-2	CASSLGDSLEAFF
.	TRBJ2-7	TRBV28	CASSLSGSLRYEQYF
.	TRBJ2-2	TRBV5-1	CASSLAPRSGDLGGELFF
TRBD2	TRBJ2-5	TRBV7-2	CASSFILWTSGGQETQYF
TRBD2	TRBJ2-3	TRBV19	CASSINRLAGAARGTDTQYF
TRBD2	TRBJ2-3	TRBV11-3	CASSRRTSGDTDTQYF
.	TRBJ2-7	TRBV6-5	CASSYSRPSDSYEQYF
.	TRBJ2-5	TRBV6-5	CASSSTGRETQYF
TRBD1	TRBJ1-1	TRBV14	CASSHDRGTAEAFF
TRBD1	TRBJ1-1	TRBV7-9	CASSLPGQVLEAFF
.	TRBJ2-2	TRBV19	CASSNNRVPNTGELFF
TRBD1	TRBJ2-7	TRBV11-2	CASSLVPPGQPSSYEQYF
TRBD1	TRBJ1-3	TRBV6-5	CASSYLGQASGNTIYF